The 14 T cell receptor beta chains presented below share a single source sample, sequenced in a study of cytomegalovirus exposure and HLA in healthy donors. The study ran its PCR with 60 Vbeta and 13 Jbeta primers. Sequenced by immunoSEQ multiplex PCR; TCRdb stores in-frame clones only, minus some. The table lists fewer than 200,000 clones, around 79% of them singletons. The sample consisted of PBMCs. The receptors were sampled from a woman between 45 and 60 years old in good health and CMV-seropositive.

Concerning this clone: At one end, the junction sequence differs from germline, possibly due to a read error. V is TRBV7-9 and J is TRBJ2-1; 12 bases map to TRBD2. Germline-derived CDR1 and CDR2 are SEHNR and FQNEAQ (reference sequence). CDR3 size: 19 residues. For the CDR3, the DNA is TGTACCAGCAGCTCTAGCGGGAGGGCAGCTCAACTCTCCTACAATGAGCAGTTCTTC. This translates into CTSSSSGRAAQLSYNEQFF.

Written as DNA, the CDR3 is TGTGCCAGCAGCGTTAGCTGGGATACGCAGTATTTT. It encodes CASSVSWDTQYF. The genes are TRBV9 and TRBJ2-3; the D is unclear. CDR1 is SGDLS and CDR2 is YYNGEE in the germline V gene. V was trimmed by 2 bases and J by 6 bases, leaving 7 bases between them. The CDR3 is 12 residues long.

This chain connects TRBV18 to TRBJ2-7, with a possible D match to TRBD2 (5 bases). The V end lost 2 bases, the J end lost 2 bases, and 16 bases lay between the germline ends. The CDR3 loop spans 16 amino acids. The V gene's germline CDR1 is KGHSH and CDR2 LQKENI. This CDR3 is CASSPRSVLATYEQYF. CDR3 nucleotides: TGTGCCAGCTCACCAAGATCTGTCTTAGCGACCTACGAGCAGTACTTC.

With respect to this clone: An end of the junction differs from the germline gene, which may be a read error. The gene calls are TRBV7-8 and TRBJ2-1; 8 bases are shared with TRBD2. CDR3 length: 17 amino acids. Germline lookup yields CDR1 SGHVS and CDR2 FQNEAQ. The CDR3 DNA follows: TGTGCCAGCAGCCCAGCCCAGCGGGAGCGGTCCTATAATGAGCAGTTCTTC. Residues: CASSPAQRERSYNEQFF.

The table lists this clone with a few counts. V and J are TRBV4-2 and TRBJ2-2; perhaps TRBD2 as D (5 bases). The V gene lost 1 base and the J gene lost 4 bases, with 7 bases spanning the gap. The CDR3 consists of 14 residues. Germline V gene sequence: CDR1 LGHNA, CDR2 YNFKEQ. CDR3 sequence reads: CASSQASFTGELFF. The CDR3 DNA reads as TGTGCCAGCAGCCAAGCTAGCTTCACCGGGGAGCTGTTTTTT.

A single count supports this clone. This chain connects TRBV6-5 to TRBJ1-3; D gene uncertain. V was cut by 7 bases and J by 1 base, with 14 bases left in between. CDR1 and CDR2 from the germline V gene are MNHEY and SVGAGI. The CDR3 totals 15 residues. The CDR3 DNA reads TGTGCCAGCACCCTTCGGACGGGATCTGGAAACACCATATATTTT. Encoded protein: CASTLRTGSGNTIYF.

The V and J genes are TRBV2 and TRBJ1-6, with TRBD1 matching 8 bases. The V segment lost 6 bases and the J segment 9 bases; nucleotides outside the gene matches: 10. Germline loops: CDR1 SNHLY, CDR2 FYNNEI. This CDR3 is built from 15 residues. The CDR3 loop reads CASRREGRGLSPLHF. CDR3 nucleotide sequence: TGTGCCAGCAGGAGAGAGGGCAGGGGGCTTTCACCCCTCCACTTT. The full variable domain, rest sourced from reference TRBV2 and TRBJ1-6, is EPEVTQTPSHQVTQMGQEVILRCVPISNHLYFYWYRQILGQKVEFLVSFYNNEISEKSEIFDDQFSVERPDGSNFTLKIRSTKLEDSAMYFCASRREGRGLSPLHFGNGTRLTVT.

This rearrangement joins TRBV6-5 to TRBJ1-6; a weak D match, TRBD1 (5 bases). The CDR3 length is 15 residues. The V end lost 5 bases, the J end lost 0 bases, and 8 bases lay between the germline ends. From germline, CDR1 is MNHEY and CDR2 SVGAGI. The CDR3 loop reads CASSRQSSYNSPLHF. CDR3 coding DNA: TGTGCCAGCAGTCGACAGAGCTCCTATAATTCACCCCTCCACTTT.

This chain joins TRBV11-3 and TRBJ2-7; perhaps TRBD2 as D (6 bases). V was pared by 5 bases and J by 1 base, with 12 bases between. Germline assignment: CDR1 SGHNT and CDR2 YENEEA. The CDR3 contains 14 residues. The CDR3 DNA follows: TGTGCCAGCAGCCGCGGGGACGGTTCCTACGAGCAGTACTTC. Translating gives CASSRGDGSYEQYF.

The chain links TRBV10-1 to TRBJ2-3, with 10 nucleotides matching TRBD2. This CDR3 has 15 residues. J was trimmed by 4 bases and V by 5 bases; bases with no gene match: 6. Germline loops: CDR1 WNHNN, CDR2 SYGVQD (reference sequence). The CDR3 DNA sequence: TGCGCCAGCAGTCGGTCCAGCGGGGGGGCAGATACGCAGTATTTT. Encoded protein: CASSRSSGGADTQYF.

The chain carries TRBV2 and TRBJ1-4, with 9 bases lining up with TRBD1. CDR3 length: 14 amino acids. Germline V gene sequence: CDR1 SNHLY, CDR2 FYNNEI. V shed 7 bases and J 5 bases; nucleotides not matched to a gene: 5. The CDR3 DNA sequence: TGTGCCAGCAATCCGGACAGGGGAAATGAAAAACTGTTTTTT. Translation gives CASNPDRGNEKLFF.

In this sample, this clone turned up a few times. The chain links TRBV29-1 to TRBJ2-1; 10 bases are a match to TRBD2. The germline V gene has CDR1 SQVTM and CDR2 ANQGSEA. The CDR3 has 15 amino acids. The DNA of the CDR3 is TGCAGTTCTGAGACTAGCGGGTGGGGCAACAATGAGCAGTTCTTC. Translation: CSSETSGWGNNEQFF.

This clone was seen once. This rearrangement joins TRBV7-6 to TRBJ1-1, with a possible D match to TRBD1 (6 bases). Per germline, CDR1 SGHVS and CDR2 FNYEAQ. V lost 5 bases to trimming and J lost 1 base, with 14 bases between them. This CDR3 region has 15 residues. DNA of the CDR3: TGTGCCAGCAGCCCTAGACAGGCCCAGAACACTGAAGCTTTCTTT. Amino acids: CASSPRQAQNTEAFF.

The chain is built from TRBV27 and TRBJ1-1, with 8 bases fitting TRBD1. This CDR3 region has 17 residues. Trimming removed 6 bases from V and 5 bases from J; junction bases left unmatched: 17. The V gene's germline CDR1 is MNHEY and CDR2 SMNVEV (reference sequence). CDR3 amino acids: CASRRLGAGTGWTEAFF. CDR3 bases: TGTGCCAGCAGGCGACTTGGAGCGGGGACAGGATGGACTGAAGCTTTCTTT.